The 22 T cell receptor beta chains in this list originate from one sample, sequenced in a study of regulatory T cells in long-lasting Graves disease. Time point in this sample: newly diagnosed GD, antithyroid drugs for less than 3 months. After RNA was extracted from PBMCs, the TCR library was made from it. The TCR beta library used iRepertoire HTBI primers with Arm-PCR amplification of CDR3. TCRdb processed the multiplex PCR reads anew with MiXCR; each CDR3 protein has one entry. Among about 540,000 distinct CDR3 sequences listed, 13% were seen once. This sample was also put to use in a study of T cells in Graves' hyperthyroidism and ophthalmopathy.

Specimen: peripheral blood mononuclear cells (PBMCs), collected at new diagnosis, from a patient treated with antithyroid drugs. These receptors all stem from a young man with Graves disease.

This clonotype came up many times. The CDR3: CASSQKRTSDFNNEQFF. The DNA of the CDR3 is TGTGCCAGCAGCCAAAAGCGGACTAGCGATTTCAACAATGAGCAGTTCTTC. This chain joins TRBV3-1 and TRBJ2-1; TRBD2 aligns across 9 bases. J was trimmed by 5 bases and V by 2 bases; bases with no gene match: 10. From germline, CDR1 is LGHDT and CDR2 YNNKEL (reference sequence). The CDR3 consists of 17 residues.

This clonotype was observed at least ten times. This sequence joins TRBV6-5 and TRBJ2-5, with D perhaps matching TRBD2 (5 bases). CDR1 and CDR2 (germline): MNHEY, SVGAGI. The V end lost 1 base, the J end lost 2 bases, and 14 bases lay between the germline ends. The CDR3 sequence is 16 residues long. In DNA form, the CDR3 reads TGTGCCAGCAGTTACTTGGGCGGTCGAGGGCAAGAGACCCAGTACTTC. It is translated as CASSYLGGRGQETQYF.

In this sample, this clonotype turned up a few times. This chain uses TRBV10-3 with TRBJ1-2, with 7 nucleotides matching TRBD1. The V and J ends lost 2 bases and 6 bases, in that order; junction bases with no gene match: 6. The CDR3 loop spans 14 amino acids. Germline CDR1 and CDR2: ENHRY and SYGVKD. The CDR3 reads CAISERQGADGYTF. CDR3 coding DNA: TGTGCCATCAGTGAGAGACAGGGAGCGGATGGCTACACCTTC.

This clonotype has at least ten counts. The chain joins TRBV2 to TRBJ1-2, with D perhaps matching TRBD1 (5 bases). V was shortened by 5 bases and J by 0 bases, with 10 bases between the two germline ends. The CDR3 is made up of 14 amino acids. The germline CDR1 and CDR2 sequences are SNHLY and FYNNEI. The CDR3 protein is CASSWDRANYGYTF. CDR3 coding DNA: TGTGCCAGCAGTTGGGACCGAGCTAACTATGGCTACACCTTC. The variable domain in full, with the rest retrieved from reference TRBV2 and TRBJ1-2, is EPEVTQTPSHQVTQMGQEVILRCVPISNHLYFYWYRQILGQKVEFLVSFYNNEISEKSEIFDDQFSVERPDGSNFTLKIRSTKLEDSAMYFCASSWDRANYGYTFGSGTRLTVV.

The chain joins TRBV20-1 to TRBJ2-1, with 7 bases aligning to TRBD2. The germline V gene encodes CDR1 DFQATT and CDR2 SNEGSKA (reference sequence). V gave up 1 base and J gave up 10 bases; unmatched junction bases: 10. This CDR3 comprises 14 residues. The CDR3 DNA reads TGCAGTGCTAGAGCTGGCCTAGCGGTAGTAGAGCAGTTCTTC. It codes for CSARAGLAVVEQFF.

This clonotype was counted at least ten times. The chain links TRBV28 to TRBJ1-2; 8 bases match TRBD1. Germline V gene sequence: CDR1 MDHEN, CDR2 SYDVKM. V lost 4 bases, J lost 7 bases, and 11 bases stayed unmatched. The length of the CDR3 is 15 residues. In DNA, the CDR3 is TGTGCCAGCAGTTCCGGACAGGGTGAGGTCTCTGGCTACACCTTC. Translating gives CASSSGQGEVSGYTF.

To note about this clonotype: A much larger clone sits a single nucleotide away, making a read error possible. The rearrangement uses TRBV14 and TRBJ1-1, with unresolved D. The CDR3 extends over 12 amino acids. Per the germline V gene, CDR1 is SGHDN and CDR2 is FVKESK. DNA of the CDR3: TGTGCCAGCGGCCAAGACTCGTCCGAAGCTTTCTTT. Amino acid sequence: CASGQDSSEAFF.

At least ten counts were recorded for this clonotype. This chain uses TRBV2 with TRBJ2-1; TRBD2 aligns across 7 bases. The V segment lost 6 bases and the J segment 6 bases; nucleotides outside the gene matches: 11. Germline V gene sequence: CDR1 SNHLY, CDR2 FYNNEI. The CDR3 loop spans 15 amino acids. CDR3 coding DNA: TGTGCCAGCAGCAGGCGGACTAGTGCTCCCAATGAGCAGTTCTTC. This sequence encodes CASSRRTSAPNEQFF.

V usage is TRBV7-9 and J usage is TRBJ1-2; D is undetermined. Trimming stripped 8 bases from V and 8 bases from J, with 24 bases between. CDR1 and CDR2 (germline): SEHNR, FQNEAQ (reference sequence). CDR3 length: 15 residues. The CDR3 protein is CASGPGWQTPQGYTF. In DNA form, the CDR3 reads TGTGCCAGCGGCCCGGGGTGGCAGACTCCCCAAGGCTACACCTTC.

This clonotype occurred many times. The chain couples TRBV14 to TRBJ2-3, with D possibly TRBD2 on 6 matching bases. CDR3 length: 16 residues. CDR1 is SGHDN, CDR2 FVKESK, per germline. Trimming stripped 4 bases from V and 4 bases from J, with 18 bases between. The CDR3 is CASSPRGRDWSDTQYF. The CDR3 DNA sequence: TGTGCCAGCAGCCCCAGAGGGCGGGACTGGTCAGATACGCAGTATTTT.

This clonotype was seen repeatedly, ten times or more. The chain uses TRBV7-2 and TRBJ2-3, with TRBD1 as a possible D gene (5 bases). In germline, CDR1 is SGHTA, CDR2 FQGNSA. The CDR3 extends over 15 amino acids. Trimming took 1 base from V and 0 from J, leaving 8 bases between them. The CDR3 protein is CASSLGGASTDTQYF. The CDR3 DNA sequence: TGTGCCAGCAGCTTAGGTGGGGCCAGCACAGATACGCAGTATTTT.

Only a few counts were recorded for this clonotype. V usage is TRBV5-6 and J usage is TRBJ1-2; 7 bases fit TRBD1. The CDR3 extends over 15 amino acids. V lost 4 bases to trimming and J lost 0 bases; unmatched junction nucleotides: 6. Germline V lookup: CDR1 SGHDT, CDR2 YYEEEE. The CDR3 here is CASSRTGDSNYGYTF. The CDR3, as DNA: TGTGCCAGCAGCCGAACAGGGGATTCTAACTATGGCTACACCTTC.

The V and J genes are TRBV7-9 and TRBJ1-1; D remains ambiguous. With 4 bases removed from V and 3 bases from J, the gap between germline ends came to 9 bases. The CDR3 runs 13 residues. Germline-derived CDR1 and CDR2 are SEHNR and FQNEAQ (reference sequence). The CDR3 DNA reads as TGTGCCAGCAGCTCAAACCCGGACACTGAAGCTTTCTTT. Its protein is CASSSNPDTEAFF. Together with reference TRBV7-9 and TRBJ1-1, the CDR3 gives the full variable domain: DTGVSQNPRHKITKRGQNVTFRCDPISEHNRLYWYRQTLGQGPEFLTYFQNEAQLEKSRLLSDRFSAERPKGSFSTLEIQRTEQGDSAMYLCASSSNPDTEAFFGQGTRLTVV.

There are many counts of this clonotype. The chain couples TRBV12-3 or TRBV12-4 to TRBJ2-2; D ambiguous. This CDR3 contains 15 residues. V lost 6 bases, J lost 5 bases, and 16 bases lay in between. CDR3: CASRPGTIRTGELFF. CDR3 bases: TGTGCCAGCAGACCGGGCACTATCAGGACCGGGGAGCTGTTTTTT.

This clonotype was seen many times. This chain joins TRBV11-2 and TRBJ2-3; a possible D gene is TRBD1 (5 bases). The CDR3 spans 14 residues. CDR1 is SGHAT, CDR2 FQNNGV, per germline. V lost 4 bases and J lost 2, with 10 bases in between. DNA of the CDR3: TGTGCCAGCAGCTCCTCGACAGTCACAGATACGCAGTATTTT. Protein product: CASSSSTVTDTQYF.

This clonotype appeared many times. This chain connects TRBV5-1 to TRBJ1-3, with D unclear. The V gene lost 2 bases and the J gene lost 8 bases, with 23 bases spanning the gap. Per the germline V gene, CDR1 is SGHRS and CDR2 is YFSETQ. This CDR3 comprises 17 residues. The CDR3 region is CASSLTGSVEEVDTIYF. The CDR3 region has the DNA TGCGCCAGCAGCTTAACGGGGAGCGTCGAGGAGGTGGACACCATATATTTT. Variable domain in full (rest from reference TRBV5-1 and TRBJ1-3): KAGVTQTPRYLIKTRGQQVTLSCSPISGHRSVSWYQQTPGQGLQFLFEYFSETQRNKGNFPGRFSGRQFSNSRSEMNVSTLELGDSALYLCASSLTGSVEEVDTIYFGEGSWLTVV.

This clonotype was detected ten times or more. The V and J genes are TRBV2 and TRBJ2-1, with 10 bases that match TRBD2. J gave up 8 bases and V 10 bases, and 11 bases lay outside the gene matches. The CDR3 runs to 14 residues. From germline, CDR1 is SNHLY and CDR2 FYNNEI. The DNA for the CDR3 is TGTGCCACAGGAGCGGGAGGGAGTTTCTATGAGCAGTTCTTC. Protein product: CATGAGGSFYEQFF. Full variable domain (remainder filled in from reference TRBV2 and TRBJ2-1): EPEVTQTPSHQVTQMGQEVILRCVPISNHLYFYWYRQILGQKVEFLVSFYNNEISEKSEIFDDQFSVERPDGSNFTLKIRSTKLEDSAMYFCATGAGGSFYEQFFGPGTRLTVL.

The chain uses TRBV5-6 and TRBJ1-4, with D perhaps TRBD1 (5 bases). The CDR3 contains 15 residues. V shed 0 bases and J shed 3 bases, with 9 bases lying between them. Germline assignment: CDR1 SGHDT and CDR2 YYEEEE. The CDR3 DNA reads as TGTGCCAGCAGCTTGGAGGGGTTATCTAATGAAAAACTGTTTTTT. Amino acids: CASSLEGLSNEKLFF.

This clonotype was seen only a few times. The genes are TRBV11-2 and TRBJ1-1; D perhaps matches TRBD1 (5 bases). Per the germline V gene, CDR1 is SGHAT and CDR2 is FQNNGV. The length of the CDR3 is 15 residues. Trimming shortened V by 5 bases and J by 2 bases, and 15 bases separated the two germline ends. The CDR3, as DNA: TGTGCCAGCAGCGCCAGGGCCCTCCTTAACACTGAAGCTTTCTTT. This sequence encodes CASSARALLNTEAFF.

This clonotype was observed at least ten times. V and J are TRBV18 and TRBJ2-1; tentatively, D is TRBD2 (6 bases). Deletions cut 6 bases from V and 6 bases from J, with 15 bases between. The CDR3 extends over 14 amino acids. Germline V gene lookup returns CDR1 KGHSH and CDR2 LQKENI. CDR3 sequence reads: CASSPGELGNEQFF. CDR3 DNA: TGTGCCAGCTCCCCGGGAGAGTTGGGCAATGAGCAGTTCTTC.

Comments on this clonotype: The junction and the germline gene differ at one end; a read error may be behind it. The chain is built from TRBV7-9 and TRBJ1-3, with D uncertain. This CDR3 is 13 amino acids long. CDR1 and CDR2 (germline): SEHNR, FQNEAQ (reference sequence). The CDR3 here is CASGPSSRNTIYF. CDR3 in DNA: TGTGCCAGCGGGCCGAGCTCTAGAAACACCATATATTTT.

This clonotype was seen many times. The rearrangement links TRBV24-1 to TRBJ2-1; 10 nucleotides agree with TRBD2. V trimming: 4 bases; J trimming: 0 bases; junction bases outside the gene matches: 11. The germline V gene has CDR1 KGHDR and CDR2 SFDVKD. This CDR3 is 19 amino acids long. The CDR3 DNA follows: TGTGCCACCAGTGACACTCTAGCGGGAGAACTTAGCTCCTACAATGAGCAGTTCTTC. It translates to CATSDTLAGELSSYNEQFF.